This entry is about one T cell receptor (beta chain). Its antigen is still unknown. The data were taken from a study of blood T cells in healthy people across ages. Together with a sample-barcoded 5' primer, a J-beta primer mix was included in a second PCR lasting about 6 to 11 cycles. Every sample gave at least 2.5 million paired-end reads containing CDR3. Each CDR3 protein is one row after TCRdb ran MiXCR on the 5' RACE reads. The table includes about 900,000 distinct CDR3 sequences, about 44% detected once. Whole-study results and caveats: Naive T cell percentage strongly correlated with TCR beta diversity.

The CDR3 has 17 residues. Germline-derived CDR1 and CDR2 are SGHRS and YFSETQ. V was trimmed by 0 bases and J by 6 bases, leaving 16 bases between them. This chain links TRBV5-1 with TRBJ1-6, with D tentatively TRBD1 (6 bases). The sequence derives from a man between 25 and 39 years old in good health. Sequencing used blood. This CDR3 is CASSLDPTGLGNSPLHF. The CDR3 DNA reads TGCGCCAGCAGCTTGGATCCGACAGGCTTGGGTAATTCACCCCTCCACTTT.